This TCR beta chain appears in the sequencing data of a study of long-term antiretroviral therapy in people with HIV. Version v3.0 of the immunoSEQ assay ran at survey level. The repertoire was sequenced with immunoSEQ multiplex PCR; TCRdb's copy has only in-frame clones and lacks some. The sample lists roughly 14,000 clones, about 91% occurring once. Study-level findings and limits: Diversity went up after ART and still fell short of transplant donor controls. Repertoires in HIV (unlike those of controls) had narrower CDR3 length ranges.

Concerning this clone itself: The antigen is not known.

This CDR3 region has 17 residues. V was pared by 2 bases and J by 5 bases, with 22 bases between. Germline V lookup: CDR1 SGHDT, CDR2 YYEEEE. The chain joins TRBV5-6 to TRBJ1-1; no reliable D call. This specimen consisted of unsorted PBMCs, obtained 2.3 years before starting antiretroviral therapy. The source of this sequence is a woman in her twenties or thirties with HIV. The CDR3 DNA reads TGTGCCAGCAGCTTTTCGAGAGCGGATGTGTCGAGGACTGAAGCTTTCTTT. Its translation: CASSFSRADVSRTEAFF.